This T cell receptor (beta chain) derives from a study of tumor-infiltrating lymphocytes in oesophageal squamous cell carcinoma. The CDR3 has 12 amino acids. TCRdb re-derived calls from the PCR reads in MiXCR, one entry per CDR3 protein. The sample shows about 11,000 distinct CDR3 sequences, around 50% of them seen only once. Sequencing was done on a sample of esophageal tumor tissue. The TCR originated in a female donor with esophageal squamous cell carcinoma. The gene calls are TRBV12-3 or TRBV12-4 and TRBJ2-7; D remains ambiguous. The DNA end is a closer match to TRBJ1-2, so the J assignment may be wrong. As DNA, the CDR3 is TGTGCCAGCAGCCCGGAGACCTATGGCTACACCTTC. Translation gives CASSPETYGYTF.